The T cell receptor beta chain described here comes from a study of regulatory T cells in long-lasting Graves disease (dated by TCRdb to 2020 to 2022). In terms of the full investigation: Antithyroid drugs had been taken for less than 3 months by newly diagnosed Graves' disease patients. Peripheral blood TCR sequencing and RNA sequencing compared persistent Graves' disease patients with newly diagnosed Graves' disease patients. The study took place in China and was registered as a clinical trial. A total of around 35 samples underwent TCR sequencing, from roughly 13 patients with persistent Graves' disease and approximately 20 patients with newly diagnosed Graves' disease. Broad study findings and their caveats: Persistent Graves' disease patients showed lower TCR Shannon entropy and fewer highly expanded clones than newly diagnosed patients, suggesting clonal expansion. Persistent disease showed preferential use of TRBV28, TRBJ1-2 and TRBJ2-5, whereas newly diagnosed disease favored TRBV20-1 and TRBJ2-1. The small sample size was acknowledged by the authors as a limitation that may reduce accuracy. Sequencing and analysis were limited to the TCR beta chain. A larger number of public clonotypes was shared among persistent patients (approximately 3,000) than among newly diagnosed patients (approximately 1,000). Peripheral blood alone was examined, since thyroid tissue, which constituted the primary lesion, could not be accessed.

This clonotype was seen repeatedly, ten times or more. It has no known antigen specificity. One base away there is no much larger clone; base qualities are not given. The cysteine opens and the phenylalanine closes a CDR3 of 14 amino acids. The kept DNA is CDR3 alone, 42 bases in frame from the first base. Trimming accounts for 7 bases at V and 1 base at J, while the number of junction bases matched to no gene is 7. The meaning of the sample's time point label: newly diagnosed GD, antithyroid drugs for less than 3 months. For both TCR sequencing and RNA sequencing, RNA was extracted from PBMCs using TRIzol. The diagnosis of Graves' disease was made according to American Thyroid Association guidelines. Recruitment of patients was carried out at an endocrinology department in Xi'an, China. From each patient, around 9 milliliters of peripheral blood was collected into an EDTA anticoagulant tube. Ficoll Paque Plus density gradient separation was used to isolate PBMCs, and no further T cell sorting was done. An Agilent 2100 Bioanalyzer and agarose gel were used to assess RNA quality, and a NanoDrop 2000 was used to measure RNA concentration.

The method was multiplex PCR. The sample was run on an Illumina HiSeq 4000. iRepertoire HTBI primers and Arm-PCR amplification of CDR3 regions were used to construct TCR beta libraries. Before sequencing, the PCR products went through gel purification. Per the original workflow: Across samples, 60 to 80 TRBV and 13 to 15 TRBJ segments were identified and used for gene usage analysis of CDR3 amino acid clonotypes. COPE and FqMerger were used to merge filtered high-quality paired reads into contigs. BLAST was used to align contigs to the IMGT TRBV, TRBD and TRBJ reference genes, and CDR3 was defined following IMGT. Any clonotype with a frequency above 0.1% was counted as a highly expanded clone. Shannon entropy served as the measure of repertoire diversity, while the Gini coefficient captured V-J evenness. A clonotype found in more than one individual was treated as public. Using fastp at Q25 and MiXCR, TCRdb reprocessed the public reads and kept productive beta chains. Each record represents a unique CDR3 protein, reported with the most common genes and DNA among its rows. None of the V and J calls come from the authors' own analysis; TCRdb made them. Present in this sample are a few hundred thousand distinct CDR3 sequences, around 18% of which were seen just once. About 14% of the sample lies in the top ten.

These same data were also listed under a study on T cells in Graves' hyperthyroidism and ophthalmopathy. That second report states: Stable Graves' hyperthyroidism was defined as the absence of progression to ophthalmopathy over 18 months of follow-up. The hyperthyroidism patients were between 18 and 65 years old and newly diagnosed, with a disease duration of less than 2 months. Exclusion was applied to patients with uncontrolled infections, other autoimmune diseases, pregnancy or lactation. Diagnoses relied on clinical symptoms, serum thyroxine and TRAb, thyroid ultrasound and orbital computed tomography. For the first round of RT-PCR on the TCR CDR3, the HTBI primer set was used together with the Qiagen OneStep RT-PCR kit. Blood samples also contained most of the expanded thyroid clonotypes (frequency above 0.001), which suggests that blood repertoires may reflect thyroid immune responses. In cross-validation, a model built on a 13 V-J signature told ophthalmopathy apart from stable hyperthyroidism with approximately 90% sensitivity and about 81% specificity, and in testing the same model reached 80%/75%. In validation, the model predicted progression to ophthalmopathy with roughly 70% sensitivity and approximately 78% specificity, a median of about six months before onset. TCR V-J signatures able to tell the groups apart were searched for in a discovery cohort of 95 or so patients, of whom under 45 had Graves' ophthalmopathy and 57 had stable Graves' hyperthyroidism. Prospective prediction of ophthalmopathy was tested in an independent validation cohort consisting of 18 hyperthyroidism patients and more than 15 patients who later progressed to ophthalmopathy. The 75 to 100 discovery patients were randomly split 7:3 into training and test sets. In addition, the study compared T-cell repertoires in thyroid tissue and in blood from roughly six Graves' hyperthyroidism patients. Once sampling was done, hyperthyroidism patients were given methimazole at a starting dose of 30 mg daily, whereas ophthalmopathy patients were given high-dose intravenous methylprednisolone. A second multiplex PCR round built the libraries, followed by size selection and purification. Paired-end sequencing of the libraries was performed with 100 bp reads on an Illumina HiSeq2000. SOAPnuke was used to process the raw data, removing reads that contained adapters or uncalled bases, had a mean Phred below 15, or lacked an exact match to the constant primer or identifier. COPE v1.2.5 was used to merge high-quality paired reads, and clonotypes were defined as unique nucleotide sequences. MiTCR v1.1 was used to align the clonotypes against IMGT TRBV, TRBD and TRBJ reference segments. The analysis was restricted to V-J combinations with a frequency above 0.0001, which together covered 99.2% of the repertoires. The TCS score was defined as F50 (clonal expansion) divided by E x V (chaos), with BLOSUM62-based TCRdist calculated between CDR3 peptides within each V-J. Welch's t-statistics and random forest reduced around 550 V-J features to about 13, which were used in a naive Bayes classifier (R e1071). Sample size was not statistically predetermined, and investigators were not blinded to group allocation. The paper reports TCR Vbeta CDR3 sequencing of more than 120 peripheral blood samples: some 44 ophthalmopathy, fewer than 80 hyperthyroidism and roughly 17 progressor patients.

Recombination linked TRBV12-3 or TRBV12-4 to TRBJ2-7, and 7 junctional nucleotides match TRBD2. The sample consisted of peripheral blood mononuclear cells (PBMCs), taken at new diagnosis, from a patient treated with antithyroid drugs. The TCR sequence derives from a woman aged 25 to 39 with Graves disease. Donor details come from another sample of the same person, matched by shared clones. The CDR3 corresponds to CASTLAGRSYEQYF. In nucleotides, the sequence is TGTGCCAGCACCTTAGCGGGCCGTTCCTACGAGCAGTACTTC.